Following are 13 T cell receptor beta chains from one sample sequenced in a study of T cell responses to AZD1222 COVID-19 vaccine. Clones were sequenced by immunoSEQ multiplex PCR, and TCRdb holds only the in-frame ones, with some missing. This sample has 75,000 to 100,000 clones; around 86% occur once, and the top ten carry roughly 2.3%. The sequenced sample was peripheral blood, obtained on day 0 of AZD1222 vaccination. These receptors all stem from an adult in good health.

CDR3 nucleotides: TGTGCCAGCACCTCACAGGGGGCCTATGGCTACACCTTC. Its translation is CASTSQGAYGYTF. The gene calls are TRBV7-9 and TRBJ1-2; 9 bases agree with TRBD1. Germline trimming cut 7 bases from V and 4 bases from J; bases unmatched to any gene: 4. The CDR3 has 13 amino acids. Germline V gene lookup returns CDR1 SEHNR and CDR2 FQNEAQ (reference sequence).

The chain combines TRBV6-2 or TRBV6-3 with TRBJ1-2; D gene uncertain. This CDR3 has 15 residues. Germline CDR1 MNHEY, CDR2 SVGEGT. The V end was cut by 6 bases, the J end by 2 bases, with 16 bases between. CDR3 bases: TGTGCCAGCAGCGAGGGAGGAAGTTCAAACTATGGCTACACCTTC. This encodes CASSEGGSSNYGYTF.

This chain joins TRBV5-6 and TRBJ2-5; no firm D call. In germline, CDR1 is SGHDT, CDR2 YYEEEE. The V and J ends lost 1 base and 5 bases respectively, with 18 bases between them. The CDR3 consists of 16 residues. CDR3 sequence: CASSLYAQKGGETQYF. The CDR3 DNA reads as TGTGCCAGCAGCTTGTATGCACAGAAGGGTGGGGAGACCCAGTACTTC. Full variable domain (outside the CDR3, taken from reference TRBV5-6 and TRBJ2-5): DAGVTQSPTHLIKTRGQQVTLRCSPKSGHDTVSWYQQALGQGPQFIFQYYEEEERQRGNFPDRFSGHQFPNYSSELNVNALLLGDSALYLCASSLYAQKGGETQYFGPGTRLLVL.

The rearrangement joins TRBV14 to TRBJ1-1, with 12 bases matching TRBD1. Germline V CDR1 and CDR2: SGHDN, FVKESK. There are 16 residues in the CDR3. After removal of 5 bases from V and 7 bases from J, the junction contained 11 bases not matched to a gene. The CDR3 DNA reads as TGTGCCAGCAGCGGAAGGAAGGGGACAGGGGGCATTGAAGCTTTCTTT. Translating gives CASSGRKGTGGIEAFF.

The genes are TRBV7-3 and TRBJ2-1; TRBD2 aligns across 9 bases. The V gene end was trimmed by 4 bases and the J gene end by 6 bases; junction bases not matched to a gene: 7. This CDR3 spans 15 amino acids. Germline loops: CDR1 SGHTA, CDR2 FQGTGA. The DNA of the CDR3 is TGTGCCAGCAGCTCCACAGCGGGAGGCCTCAATGAGCAGTTCTTC. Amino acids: CASSSTAGGLNEQFF.

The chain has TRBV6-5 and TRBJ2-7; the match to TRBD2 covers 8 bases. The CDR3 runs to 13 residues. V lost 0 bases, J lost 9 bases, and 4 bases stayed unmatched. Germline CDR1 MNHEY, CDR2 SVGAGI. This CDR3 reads CASSYSSTSGQYF. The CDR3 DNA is TGTGCCAGCAGTTACTCTAGCACTAGCGGGCAGTACTTC.

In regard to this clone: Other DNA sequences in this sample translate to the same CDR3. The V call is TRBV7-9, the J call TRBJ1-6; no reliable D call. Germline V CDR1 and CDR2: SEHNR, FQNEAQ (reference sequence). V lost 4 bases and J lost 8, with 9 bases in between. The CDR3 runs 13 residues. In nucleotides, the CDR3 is TGTGCCAGCAGCTCCACTGGAGATTCACCCCTCCACTTT. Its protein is CASSSTGDSPLHF. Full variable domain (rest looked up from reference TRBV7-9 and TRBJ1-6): DTGVSQNPRHKITKRGQNVTFRCDPISEHNRLYWYRQTLGQGPEFLTYFQNEAQLEKSRLLSDRFSAERPKGSFSTLEIQRTEQGDSAMYLCASSSTGDSPLHFGNGTRLTVT.

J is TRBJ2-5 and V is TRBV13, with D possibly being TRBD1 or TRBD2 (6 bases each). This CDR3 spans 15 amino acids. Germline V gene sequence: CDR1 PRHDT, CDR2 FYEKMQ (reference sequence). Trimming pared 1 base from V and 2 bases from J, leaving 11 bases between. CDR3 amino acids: CASSLARGGQETQYF. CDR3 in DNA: TGTGCCAGCAGCTTAGCCAGGGGAGGACAAGAGACCCAGTACTTC.

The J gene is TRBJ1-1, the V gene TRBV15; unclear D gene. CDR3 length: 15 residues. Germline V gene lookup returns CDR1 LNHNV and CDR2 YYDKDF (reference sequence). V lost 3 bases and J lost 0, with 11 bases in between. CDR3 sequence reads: CATSRGSVMNTEAFF. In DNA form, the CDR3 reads TGTGCCACCAGCAGGGGATCAGTCATGAACACTGAAGCTTTCTTT.

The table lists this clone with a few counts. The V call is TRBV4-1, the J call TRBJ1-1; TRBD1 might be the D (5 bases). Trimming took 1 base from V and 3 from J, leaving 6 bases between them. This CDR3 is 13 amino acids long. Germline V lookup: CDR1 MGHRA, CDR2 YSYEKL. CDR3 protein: CASSQGGHTEAFF. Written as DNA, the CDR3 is TGCGCCAGCAGCCAAGGGGGCCACACTGAAGCTTTCTTT.

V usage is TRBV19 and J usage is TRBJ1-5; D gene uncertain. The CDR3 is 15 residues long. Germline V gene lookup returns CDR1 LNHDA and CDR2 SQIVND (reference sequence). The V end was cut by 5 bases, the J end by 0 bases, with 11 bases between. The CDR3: CASSWEQFSNQPQHF. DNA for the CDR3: TGTGCCAGTAGTTGGGAACAGTTTAGCAATCAGCCCCAGCATTTT.

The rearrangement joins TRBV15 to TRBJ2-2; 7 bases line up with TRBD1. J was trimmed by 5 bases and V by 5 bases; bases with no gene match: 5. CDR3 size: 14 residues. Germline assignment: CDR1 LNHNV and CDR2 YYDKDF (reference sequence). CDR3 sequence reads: CATSQDRETGELFF. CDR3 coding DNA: TGTGCCACCAGCCAAGACAGGGAAACCGGGGAGCTGTTTTTT.

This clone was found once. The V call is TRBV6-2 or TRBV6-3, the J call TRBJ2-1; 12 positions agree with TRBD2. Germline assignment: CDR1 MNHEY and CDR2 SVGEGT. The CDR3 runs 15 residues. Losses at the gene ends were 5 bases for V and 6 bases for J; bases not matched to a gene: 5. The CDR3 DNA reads TGTGCCAGCAGTAACGGACTAGCGGGGCCCAATGAGCAGTTCTTC. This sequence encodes CASSNGLAGPNEQFF.